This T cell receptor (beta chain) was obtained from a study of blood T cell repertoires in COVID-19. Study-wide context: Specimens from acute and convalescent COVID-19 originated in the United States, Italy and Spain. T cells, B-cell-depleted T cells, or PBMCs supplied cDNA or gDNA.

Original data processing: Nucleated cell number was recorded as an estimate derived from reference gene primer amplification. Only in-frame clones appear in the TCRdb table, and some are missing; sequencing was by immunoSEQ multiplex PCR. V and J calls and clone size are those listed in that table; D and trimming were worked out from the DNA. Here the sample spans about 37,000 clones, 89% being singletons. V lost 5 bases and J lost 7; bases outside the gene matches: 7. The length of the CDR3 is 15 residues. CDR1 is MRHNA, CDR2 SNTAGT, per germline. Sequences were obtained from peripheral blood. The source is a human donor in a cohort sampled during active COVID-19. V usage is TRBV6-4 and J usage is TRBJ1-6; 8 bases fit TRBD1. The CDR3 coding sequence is TGTGCCAGCAGTATTACAGGGGGTGGCAATTCACCCCTCCACTTT. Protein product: CASSITGGGNSPLHF.